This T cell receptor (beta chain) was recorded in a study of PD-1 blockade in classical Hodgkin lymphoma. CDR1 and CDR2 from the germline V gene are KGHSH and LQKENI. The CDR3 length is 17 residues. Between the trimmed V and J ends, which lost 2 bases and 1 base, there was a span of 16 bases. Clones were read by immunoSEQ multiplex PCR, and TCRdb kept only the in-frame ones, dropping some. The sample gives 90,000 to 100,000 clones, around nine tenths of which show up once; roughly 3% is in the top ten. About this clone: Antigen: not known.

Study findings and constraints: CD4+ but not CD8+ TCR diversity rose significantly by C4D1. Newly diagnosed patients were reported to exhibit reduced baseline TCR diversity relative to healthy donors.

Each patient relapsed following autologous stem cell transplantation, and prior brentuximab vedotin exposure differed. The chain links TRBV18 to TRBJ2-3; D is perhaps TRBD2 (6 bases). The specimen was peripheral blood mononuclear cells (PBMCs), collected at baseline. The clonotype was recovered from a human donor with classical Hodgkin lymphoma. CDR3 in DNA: TGTGCCAGCTCACCATTGGCTACCGGGAGTGGCACAGATACGCAGTATTTT. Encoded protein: CASSPLATGSGTDTQYF.